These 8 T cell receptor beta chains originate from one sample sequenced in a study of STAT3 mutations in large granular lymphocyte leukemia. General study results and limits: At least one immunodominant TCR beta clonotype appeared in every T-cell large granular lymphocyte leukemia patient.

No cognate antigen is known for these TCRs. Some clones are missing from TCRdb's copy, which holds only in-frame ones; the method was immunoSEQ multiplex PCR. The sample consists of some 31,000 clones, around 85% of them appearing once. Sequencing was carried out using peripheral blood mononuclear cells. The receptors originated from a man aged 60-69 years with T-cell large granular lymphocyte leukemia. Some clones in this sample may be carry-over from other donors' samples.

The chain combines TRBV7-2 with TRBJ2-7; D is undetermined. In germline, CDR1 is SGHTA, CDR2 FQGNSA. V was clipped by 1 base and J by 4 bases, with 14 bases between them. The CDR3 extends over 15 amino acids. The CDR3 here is CASSLEGTSGYEQYF. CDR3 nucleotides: TGTGCCAGCAGCTTAGAAGGAACGAGTGGATACGAGCAGTACTTC.

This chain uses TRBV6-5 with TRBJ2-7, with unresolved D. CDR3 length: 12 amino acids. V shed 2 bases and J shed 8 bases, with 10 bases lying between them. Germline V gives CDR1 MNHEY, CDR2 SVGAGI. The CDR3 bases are TGTGCCAGCAGTTACACCGCTGGAAAGCAGTACTTC. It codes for CASSYTAGKQYF.

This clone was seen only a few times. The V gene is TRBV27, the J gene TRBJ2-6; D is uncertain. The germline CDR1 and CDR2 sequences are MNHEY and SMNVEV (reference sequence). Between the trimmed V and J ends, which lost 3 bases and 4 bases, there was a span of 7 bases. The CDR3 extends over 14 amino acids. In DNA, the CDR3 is TGTGCCAGCAGTTTTAATCCCGGGGCCAACGTCCTGACTTTC. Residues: CASSFNPGANVLTF.

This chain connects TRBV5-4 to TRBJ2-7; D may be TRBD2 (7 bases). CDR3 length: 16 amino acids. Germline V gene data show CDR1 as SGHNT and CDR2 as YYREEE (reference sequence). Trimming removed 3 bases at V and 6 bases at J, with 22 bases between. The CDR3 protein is CASSSGGRGALGEQYF. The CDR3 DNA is TGTGCCAGCAGCTCGGGGGGCAGGGGCGCATTAGGCGAGCAGTACTTC.

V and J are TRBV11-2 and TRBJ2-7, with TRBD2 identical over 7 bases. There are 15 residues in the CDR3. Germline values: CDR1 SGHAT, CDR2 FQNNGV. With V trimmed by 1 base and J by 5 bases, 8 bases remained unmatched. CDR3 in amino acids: CASSLVGGGLNEQYF. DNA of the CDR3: TGTGCCAGCAGCTTAGTGGGGGGGGGTTTGAACGAGCAGTACTTC.

CDR3 coding DNA: TGTGCCAGCAGCTTATACAGGGACGGTCAGCCCCAGCATTTT. Translation: CASSLYRDGQPQHF. The gene calls are TRBV7-2 and TRBJ1-5, with TRBD1 as a possible D gene (6 bases). CDR1 and CDR2 (germline): SGHTA, FQGNSA. The CDR3 has 14 residues. V shed 2 bases and J shed 6 bases, with 11 bases lying between them.

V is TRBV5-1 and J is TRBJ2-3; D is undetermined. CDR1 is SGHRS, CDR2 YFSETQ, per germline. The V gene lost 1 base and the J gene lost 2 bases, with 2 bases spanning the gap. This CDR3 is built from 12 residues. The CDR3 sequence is CASSLPTDTQYF. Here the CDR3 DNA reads TGCGCCAGCAGCTTGCCCACAGATACGCAGTATTTT.

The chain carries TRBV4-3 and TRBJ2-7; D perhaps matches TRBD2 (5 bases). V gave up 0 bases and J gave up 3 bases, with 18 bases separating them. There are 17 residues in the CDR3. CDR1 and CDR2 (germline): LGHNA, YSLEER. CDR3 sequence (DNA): TGCGCCAGCAGCCAAGATCGGGGTTATCTGGCCAACTACGAGCAGTACTTC. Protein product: CASSQDRGYLANYEQYF.